One sample yielded the 29 T cell receptor beta chains listed below, sequenced in a study of vaccination effects on CD4 cells after COVID-19. The protocol was immunoSEQ multiplex PCR, while the TCRdb copy is restricted to in-frame clones and leaves out a portion. The repertoire holds roughly 20,000 clones, around three quarters seen once, with about 16% in the top ten. Their target antigens are unknown. Ahead of sequencing, the ViraFEST assay grew antigen-specific CD4+ T cells using viral peptide pools. Scientists isolated CD4+ T cells after a roughly ten-day culture period ended. Sequencing was performed on CD4+ T cells from PBMCs cultured with HCoV-229E spike peptides, taken before COVID-19 vaccination. The source of these receptors is a human donor who received a COVID-19 vaccine.

The V call is TRBV15, the J call TRBJ1-1; TRBD1 agrees at 7 bases. Germline V gene sequence: CDR1 LNHNV, CDR2 YYDKDF (reference sequence). Losses at the gene ends were 3 bases for V and 6 bases for J; bases not matched to a gene: 10. There are 15 residues in the CDR3. In DNA form, the CDR3 reads TGTGCCACCAGCAGGGGGACAGTGAGAATTCCTGAAGCTTTCTTT. This translates into CATSRGTVRIPEAFF. The full variable domain, completed using reference TRBV15 and TRBJ1-1, is DAMVIQNPRYQVTQFGKPVTLSCSQTLNHNVMYWYQQKSSQAPKLLFHYYDKDFNNEADTPDNFQSRRPNTSFCFLDIRSPGLGDTAMYLCATSRGTVRIPEAFFGQGTRLTVV.

This rearrangement joins TRBV19 to TRBJ1-2; 9 bases match TRBD1. This CDR3 comprises 14 residues. The V segment lost 8 bases and the J segment 4 bases; nucleotides outside the gene matches: 8. Germline V gene lookup returns CDR1 LNHDA and CDR2 SQIVND (reference sequence). The CDR3 region has the DNA TGTGCCAGTCGTAATACAGGGGGCGGCTATGGCTACACCTTC. Its protein is CASRNTGGGYGYTF.

The CDR3 coding sequence is TGTGCCAGCAGAGGGGGTGGCTCAGAGACCCAGTACTTC. Its translation is CASRGGGSETQYF. This chain joins TRBV6-5 and TRBJ2-5; D perhaps matches TRBD1 (6 bases). The germline CDR1 and CDR2 sequences are MNHEY and SVGAGI. This CDR3 has 13 residues. The ends were cut back, 6 bases at V and 4 bases at J, with 12 bases in the middle.

This clone was observed a few times. The rearrangement joins TRBV6-1 to TRBJ1-3, with D possibly being TRBD1 (6 bases). The CDR3 is 15 amino acids. Between the trimmed V and J ends, which lost 0 bases and 3 bases, there was a span of 9 bases. Germline CDR1 reads MNHNS; CDR2 reads SASEGT. This chain's CDR3 is CASSEAPGHGNTIYF. The CDR3 DNA is TGTGCCAGCAGTGAAGCACCGGGACATGGAAACACCATATATTTT.

The chain has TRBV7-2 and TRBJ2-5; TRBD2 is a possible D gene (5 bases). Trimming stripped 5 bases from V and 5 bases from J, with 12 bases between. From germline, CDR1 is SGHTA and CDR2 FQGNSA. The CDR3 runs 13 residues. For the CDR3, the DNA is TGTGCCAGCAGCCCAACTAGTTTCGAGACCCAGTACTTC. Protein sequence: CASSPTSFETQYF.

This clone has just a few counts. The V gene is TRBV27, the J gene TRBJ2-7; 7 bases line up with TRBD1. The germline V gene encodes CDR1 MNHEY and CDR2 SMNVEV (reference sequence). Losses at the gene ends were 2 bases for V and 2 bases for J; bases not matched to a gene: 9. This CDR3 contains 16 residues. The CDR3 here is CASSLLNRGPTYEQYF. The CDR3 DNA follows: TGTGCCAGCAGTTTACTAAACAGGGGCCCCACCTACGAGCAGTACTTC.

In this sample, this clone turned up once. CDR3: CASSLAAGFSYEQYF. The DNA of the CDR3 is TGTGCCAGCAGCTTAGCGGCAGGGTTCTCCTACGAGCAGTACTTC. This sequence joins TRBV7-9 and TRBJ2-7, with D maybe TRBD1 (5 bases). The V gene lost 0 bases and the J gene lost 0 bases, with 9 bases spanning the gap. The CDR3 loop spans 15 amino acids. The germline V gene encodes CDR1 SEHNR and CDR2 FQNEAQ (reference sequence).

The chain uses TRBV2 and TRBJ2-7; possibly TRBD2 for D (5 bases). Germline V CDR1 and CDR2: SNHLY, FYNNEI. The CDR3 covers 12 residues. Trimming removed 8 bases at V and 7 bases at J, with 15 bases between. The CDR3 region has the DNA TGTGCCAGCGATTGGAACCGAGGGGAGCAGTACTTC. Its protein product is CASDWNRGEQYF.

This clone was observed once. The chain couples TRBV12-3 or TRBV12-4 to TRBJ1-2; no clear D. The germline V and J ends were trimmed by 1 base and 5 bases, with 5 bases remaining between them. The CDR3 runs to 12 residues. The CDR3 loop is CASSLGAYGYTF. CDR3 nucleotides: TGTGCCAGCAGTTTAGGGGCTTATGGCTACACCTTC.

The chain recombines TRBV2 with TRBJ1-4, with D maybe TRBD1 (5 bases). V was trimmed by 6 bases and J by 8 bases, leaving 16 bases between them. From germline, CDR1 is SNHLY and CDR2 FYNNEI. This CDR3 region has 14 residues. CDR3: CASRTRRTREKLFF. The CDR3 DNA reads as TGTGCCAGCAGGACACGGCGGACACGAGAAAAACTGTTTTTT. Complete variable domain (other parts from reference TRBV2 and TRBJ1-4): EPEVTQTPSHQVTQMGQEVILRCVPISNHLYFYWYRQILGQKVEFLVSFYNNEISEKSEIFDDQFSVERPDGSNFTLKIRSTKLEDSAMYFCASRTRRTREKLFFGSGTQLSVL.

V usage is TRBV10-3 and J usage is TRBJ2-7; tentatively, D is TRBD2 (6 bases). Germline V CDR1 and CDR2: ENHRY, SYGVKD. There are 17 residues in the CDR3. The V and J ends lost 0 bases and 4 bases respectively, with 19 bases between them. Here the CDR3 reads CAISESTAGPTRYEQYF. CDR3 sequence (DNA): TGTGCCATCAGTGAGTCGACGGCGGGACCAACCCGATACGAGCAGTACTTC.

This rearrangement joins TRBV27 to TRBJ1-6; D ambiguous. The CDR3 totals 11 residues. Germline V CDR1 and CDR2: MNHEY, SMNVEV (reference sequence). The V gene lost 4 bases and the J gene lost 12 bases, with 7 bases spanning the gap. The CDR3 here is CASSSKGPLHF. DNA for the CDR3: TGTGCCAGCAGTTCCAAAGGACCCCTCCACTTT.

This clone has only one observation. The chain recombines TRBV19 with TRBJ2-3; 8 nucleotides match TRBD2. CDR3 size: 17 residues. Trimming removed 1 base from V and 2 bases from J; junction bases left unmatched: 8. CDR1 LNHDA and CDR2 SQIVND come from the germline V gene (reference sequence). The CDR3 coding sequence is TGTGCCAGTAGTATAGTGAGAAGCGGGGGATTCACAGATACGCAGTATTTT. Translation: CASSIVRSGGFTDTQYF.

This clone was seen a single time. The gene calls are TRBV5-1 and TRBJ2-7; D gene ambiguous. Trimming took off 3 bases at V and 7 bases at J, with 20 bases between the two ends. Looked up from germline, CDR1 is SGHRS and CDR2 is YFSETQ. The CDR3 has 15 residues. CDR3 loop: CASSYIGQLNREQYF. CDR3 sequence (DNA): TGCGCCAGCAGCTACATAGGGCAGCTCAACAGAGAGCAGTACTTC. The variable domain in full, completed from reference TRBV5-1 and TRBJ2-7, reads KAGVTQTPRYLIKTRGQQVTLSCSPISGHRSVSWYQQTPGQGLQFLFEYFSETQRNKGNFPGRFSGRQFSNSRSEMNVSTLELGDSALYLCASSYIGQLNREQYFGPGTRLTVT.

The chain couples TRBV6-5 to TRBJ1-1, with TRBD1 matching over 8 bases. V lost 9 bases and J lost 6; bases outside the gene matches: 9. This CDR3 has 13 residues. CDR1 and CDR2 from the germline V gene are MNHEY and SVGAGI. CDR3 sequence reads: CASTPGQVAEAFF. In nucleotides, the CDR3 is TGTGCCAGTACACCGGGACAGGTTGCTGAAGCTTTCTTT.

V usage is TRBV5-1 and J usage is TRBJ2-1; TRBD2 matches at 9 bases. Germline assignment: CDR1 SGHRS and CDR2 YFSETQ. With 0 bases clipped from V and 7 bases from J, the junction kept 5 bases outside the gene matches. The CDR3 has 15 residues. CDR3 DNA sequence: TGCGCCAGCAGCTTGGTAGCGGGAGTCGAAAATGAGCAGTTCTTC. It yields the protein CASSLVAGVENEQFF.

The chain joins TRBV14 to TRBJ2-1; D possibly corresponds to TRBD2 (6 bases). This CDR3 has 17 residues. Germline CDR1 SGHDN, CDR2 FVKESK. V shed 1 base and J shed 2 bases, with 15 bases lying between them. CDR3 residues: CASSQGAAGPTYNEQFF. Here the CDR3 DNA reads TGTGCCAGCAGCCAAGGGGCCGCGGGGCCAACCTACAATGAGCAGTTCTTC.

The chain joins TRBV5-1 to TRBJ1-2; the D is unclear. CDR1 and CDR2 (germline): SGHRS, YFSETQ. The CDR3 is made up of 14 amino acids. V was cut by 0 bases and J by 8 bases, with 14 bases left in between. CDR3 coding DNA: TGCGCCAGCAGCTTGGATAGGGTGGCGGACGGCTACACCTTC. It is translated as CASSLDRVADGYTF. Based on the CDR3 plus reference TRBV5-1 and TRBJ1-2, the full variable domain is KAGVTQTPRYLIKTRGQQVTLSCSPISGHRSVSWYQQTPGQGLQFLFEYFSETQRNKGNFPGRFSGRQFSNSRSEMNVSTLELGDSALYLCASSLDRVADGYTFGSGTRLTVV.

The gene calls are TRBV2 and TRBJ2-7, with 8 bases fitting TRBD2. Trimming at V came to 4 bases and at J to 1 base, leaving 6 bases not matched to a gene. This CDR3 contains 15 residues. Germline V gene lookup returns CDR1 SNHLY and CDR2 FYNNEI. The CDR3 loop reads CASSASGGLSYEQYF. The DNA of the CDR3 is TGTGCCAGCAGTGCCAGCGGGGGCCTTTCCTACGAGCAGTACTTC.

The CDR3 nucleotides are TGCGCCAGCAGGGCTAGCGGGGGTAATTACAATGAGCAGTTCTTC. Translation: CASRASGGNYNEQFF. The chain couples TRBV5-1 to TRBJ2-1; 10 bases are a match to TRBD2. Germline V gives CDR1 SGHRS, CDR2 YFSETQ. CDR3 length: 15 residues. The V segment lost 5 bases and the J segment 4 bases; nucleotides outside the gene matches: 6.

The chain couples TRBV10-3 to TRBJ2-3; D remains unclear. The CDR3 has 13 residues. The germline V gene encodes CDR1 ENHRY and CDR2 SYGVKD. The ends were cut back, 7 bases at V and 0 bases at J, with 8 bases in the middle. In nucleotides, the CDR3 is TGTGCCATCACTGCCACTAGCACAGATACGCAGTATTTT. It is translated as CAITATSTDTQYF.

The chain combines TRBV27 with TRBJ2-7; 10 positions agree with TRBD2. This CDR3 is built from 15 residues. Germline CDR1 reads MNHEY; CDR2 reads SMNVEV (reference sequence). The J segment lost 3 bases and the V segment lost 3 bases, leaving 5 bases of the junction unmatched. CDR3 region: CASSLWLAGVYEQYF. The CDR3, as DNA: TGTGCCAGCAGTTTGTGGCTAGCGGGGGTCTACGAGCAGTACTTC.

The rearrangement joins TRBV7-2 to TRBJ2-5; TRBD2 is a possible D gene (5 bases). The CDR3 extends over 13 amino acids. From germline, CDR1 is SGHTA and CDR2 FQGNSA. Trimming took off 1 base at V and 7 bases at J, with 10 bases between the two ends. The CDR3 DNA reads as TGTGCCAGCAGCTTAGAGTCTGGGAGGACCCAGTACTTC. Its protein is CASSLESGRTQYF.

The gene calls are TRBV28 and TRBJ1-1; unclear D gene. The germline V gene has CDR1 MDHEN and CDR2 SYDVKM. Trimming took off 7 bases at V and 7 bases at J, with 16 bases between the two ends. CDR3 length: 13 amino acids. The CDR3 nucleotides read TGTGCCAGCATCCAGAAGGCGCCTGGTGAAGCTTTCTTT. This translates into CASIQKAPGEAFF.

This chain joins TRBV6-5 and TRBJ2-3; D is ambiguous. Germline-derived CDR1 and CDR2 are MNHEY and SVGAGI. V was shortened by 2 bases and J by 5 bases, with 11 bases between the two germline ends. The length of the CDR3 is 14 residues. The CDR3 reads CASSYTLAGDTQYF. As DNA, the CDR3 is TGTGCCAGCAGTTACACGTTAGCAGGAGATACGCAGTATTTT.

The chain uses TRBV3-1 (or the pseudogene TRBV3-2) and TRBJ2-5, with D maybe TRBD2 (5 bases). Germline values: CDR1 LGHDT, CDR2 YNNKEL (reference sequence). Trimming stripped 1 base from V and 5 bases from J, with 14 bases between. This CDR3 has 15 residues. The CDR3 DNA reads as TGTGCCAGCAGCCAAGGTTCAGCGGCTATGGAGACCCAGTACTTC. Translation: CASSQGSAAMETQYF.

The V gene is TRBV5-1, the J gene TRBJ2-5; tentatively, D is TRBD1 (7 bases). The CDR3 is 14 residues long. V lost 0 bases and J lost 7, with 13 bases in between. CDR1 is SGHRS and CDR2 is YFSETQ in the germline V gene. The CDR3, as DNA: TGCGCCAGCAGCTTGGCAGGGGGGTACGGGACCCAGTACTTC. It yields the protein CASSLAGGYGTQYF.

The rearrangement joins TRBV21-1 to TRBJ1-2; the table's D gene call, TRBD1, was not cross checked with the DNA. TRBV21-1 represents a pseudogene. The CDR3 length is 18 residues. This CDR3 is CASSNGWATERSNYGYTF. The CDR3, as DNA: TGTGCCAGCAGCAATGGGTGGGCGACAGAGCGATCTAACTATGGCTACACCTTC.

This clone has just a few counts. This chain joins TRBV6-6 and TRBJ1-1, with D possibly matching TRBD1 (5 bases). V was shortened by 10 bases and J by 3 bases, with 15 bases between the two germline ends. Per germline, CDR1 MNHNY and CDR2 SVGAGI (reference sequence). The CDR3 has 13 residues. CDR3 DNA: TGTGCCACCAGGTGGGGCAGAGACACTGAAGCTTTCTTT. It encodes CATRWGRDTEAFF.